The source of this T cell receptor (beta chain) is a study of beta chain features in type 1 diabetes. The isolated RNA, all of it, was reverse transcribed, so expressed TCRB transcripts were what got sequenced. Measured with immunoSEQ multiplex PCR; TCRdb has only the in-frame clones, and not every one. The sample lists about 210,000 clones; roughly a tenth were seen once. V shed 3 bases, J shed 6 bases, and the junction held 8 bases outside the gene matches. This CDR3 is built from 15 residues. CDR1 and CDR2 (germline): SGDLS, YYNGEE. Sample: central memory CD4+ T cells from blood. V usage is TRBV9 and J usage is TRBJ1-4; 7 bases are a match to TRBD1. The sequence was collected from a young man in good health. The CDR3 reads CASSAGGGSDEKLFF. CDR3 DNA: TGTGCCAGCAGCGCAGGGGGAGGGAGTGATGAAAAACTGTTTTTT.